This TCR beta chain came from a study of metastatic and nonmetastatic thyroid tumors. About the study: Patients with malignant and benign thyroid disease provided blood and tumor or nodule tissue, whose repertoires were compared.

From the PCR reads, TCRdb re-called clones with MiXCR. The sample lists roughly 8,900 clones; 25% to 30% were seen once. Each patient came to thyroid surgery without any prior treatment (of any kind). This clone has more than one count but fewer than ten. This CDR3 has 13 amino acids. The germline V and J ends were trimmed by 1 base and 10 bases, with 11 bases remaining between them. The clonotype comes from a female donor with papillary thyroid cancer or a benign thyroid nodule (not recorded which). Some clones in this sample may be carry-over from other donors' samples. The specimen sequenced was adjacent normal tissue. The chain is built from TRBV12-3 or TRBV12-4 and TRBJ2-1; D is unclear. Here the CDR3 reads CASSLVGIGEQFF. CDR3 in DNA: TGTGCCAGCAGTTTAGTGGGGATAGGCGAGCAGTTCTTC.